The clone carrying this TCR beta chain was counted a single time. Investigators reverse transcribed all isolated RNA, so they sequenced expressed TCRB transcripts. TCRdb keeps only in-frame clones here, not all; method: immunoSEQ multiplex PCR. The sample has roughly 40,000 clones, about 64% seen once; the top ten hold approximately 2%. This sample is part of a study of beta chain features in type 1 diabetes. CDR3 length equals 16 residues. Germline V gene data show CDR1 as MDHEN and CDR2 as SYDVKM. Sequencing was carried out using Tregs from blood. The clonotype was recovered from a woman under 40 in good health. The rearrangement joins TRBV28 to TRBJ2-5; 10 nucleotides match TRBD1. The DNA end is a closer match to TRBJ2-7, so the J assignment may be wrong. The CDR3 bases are TGTGCCAGCAGTAACTTCCCGGGGACAGGGGTGGGCGAGCAGTACTTC. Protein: CASSNFPGTGVGEQYF.